This TCR beta chain emerged from a study of CD8 T cells in Susac syndrome. Study outcomes and limitations: The authors acknowledged that their TCR sequencing and HLA analysis involved a relatively small number of individuals.

Comment on this clonotype: The antigen is unknown.

Reverse transcription of roughly 0.45 to 1 ug RNA was carried out with random hexamers. TCRdb reanalysed the immunoSEQ multiplex PCR reads using MiXCR and keeps one entry per CDR3 protein. The profile shows 300,000 to 350,000 distinct CDR3 sequences, 92% of them singletons. CD8+ and CD4+ T cells from blood underwent TCR beta sequencing. J was trimmed by 0 bases and V by 4 bases; bases with no gene match: 3. This CDR3 comprises 15 residues. In germline, CDR1 is MNHEY, CDR2 SVGEGT. This sequence joins TRBV6-2 or TRBV6-3 and TRBJ2-7, with 10 nucleotides matching TRBD2. Input material: CD4+ T cells from PBMCs. This sequence originates from a human donor with multiple sclerosis. The DNA of the CDR3 is TGTGCCAGCAGTTGGGCTAGCGGGAGCTCCTACGAGCAGTACTTC. Residues: CASSWASGSSYEQYF.